This T cell receptor beta chain was obtained from a study of neoadjuvant nivolumab and ipilimumab in lung cancer. As for the study in general: The combination arm added day-1 ipilimumab 1 mg/kg to nivolumab 3 mg/kg on days 1, 15, 29.

Sequencing used immunoSEQ multiplex PCR; TCRdb keeps in-frame clones, though not all of them. Of about 10,000 clones listed, 81% were seen once; the top ten hold about 3%. This clone was detected a few times. Unmatched junction bases numbered 6, after V lost 6 bases and J lost 4 bases. The V gene's germline CDR1 is MNHEY and CDR2 SVGAGI. The CDR3 loop spans 14 amino acids. The TCR comes from an adult with non-small cell lung cancer. The chain is built from TRBV6-5 and TRBJ2-7; 10 bases are a match to TRBD1. The sequenced sample was peripheral blood, obtained before neoadjuvant nivolumab, alone or with ipilimumab. This CDR3 is CASSPTGGRYEQYF. The DNA of the CDR3 is TGTGCCAGCAGCCCGACAGGGGGCAGGTACGAGCAGTACTTC.